Below are 13 T cell receptor beta chains sequenced from a single sample in a study of T cells in Graves' hyperthyroidism and ophthalmopathy. Amplified regions were TCR beta CDR3 sequences from RNA transcripts. With the HTBI primer set, the TCR CDR3 went through a first round of RT-PCR. MiXCR was run by TCRdb on the multiplex PCR reads, yielding one entry per CDR3 protein. Of 550,000 to 800,000 distinct CDR3 sequences listed, about 17% are singletons. Sequenced sample: blood. All receptors derive from a man younger than 30 with Graves' hyperthyroidism.

The J gene is TRBJ2-1, the V gene TRBV5-4; 10 bases are shared with TRBD2. Losses at the gene ends were 4 bases for V and 14 bases for J; bases not matched to a gene: 12. The germline CDR1 and CDR2 sequences are SGHNT and YYREEE (reference sequence). The CDR3 has 14 amino acids. The CDR3, as DNA: TGTGCCAGCAGCCTTTCCTTTAGCGGGAGGAAGGAGTTCTTC. Amino acids: CASSLSFSGRKEFF.

V and J are TRBV27 and TRBJ2-3; 10 bases agree with TRBD2. Germline loops: CDR1 MNHEY, CDR2 SMNVEV (reference sequence). The CDR3 is 17 residues long. V lost 5 bases, J lost 1 base, and 9 bases stayed unmatched. The CDR3 loop is CASSPQVLAGRTDTQYF. The CDR3 nucleotides are TGTGCCAGCAGTCCCCAGGTACTAGCGGGACGCACAGATACGCAGTATTTT.

In this sample, this clonotype turned up many times. The J gene is TRBJ2-7, the V gene TRBV28; D is possibly TRBD1 (6 bases). Germline-derived CDR1 and CDR2 are MDHEN and SYDVKM. The germline V and J ends were trimmed by 5 bases and 5 bases, with 16 bases remaining between them. CDR3 length: 14 residues. This chain's CDR3 is CASSTPGTSHEQYF. The CDR3 DNA reads TGTGCCAGCAGTACCCCCGGGACATCTCACGAGCAGTACTTC. Full variable domain (rest looked up from reference TRBV28 and TRBJ2-7): DVKVTQSSRYLVKRTGEKVFLECVQDMDHENMFWYRQDPGLGLRLIYFSYDVKMKEKGDIPEGYSVSREKKERFSLILESASTNQTSMYLCASSTPGTSHEQYFGPGTRLTVT.

The CDR3 DNA is TGTGCCAGCAGCTTAATGCAGGGATCGACAGATACGCAGTATTTT. Protein sequence: CASSLMQGSTDTQYF. The V call is TRBV7-3, the J call TRBJ2-3, with a weak D call TRBD1 (5 bases). The germline CDR1 and CDR2 sequences are SGHTA and FQGTGA. The CDR3 contains 15 residues. Trimming stripped 1 base from V and 3 bases from J, with 11 bases between.

This chain links TRBV30 with TRBJ2-7, with 10 bases fitting TRBD1. This CDR3 is built from 16 residues. CDR1 GTSNPN and CDR2 SVGIG come from the germline V gene (reference sequence). Trimming cost V 2 bases and J 4 bases; bases outside gene matches: 11. The CDR3 sequence is CAWSNYRDRGLYEQYF. The CDR3 DNA reads as TGTGCCTGGAGTAATTACCGGGACAGGGGTCTTTACGAGCAGTACTTC.

This clonotype came up many times. J is TRBJ2-3 and V is TRBV5-5; the D is unclear. This CDR3 spans 16 amino acids. The germline gives CDR1 SGHKS, CDR2 YYEKEE (reference sequence). Trimming removed 4 bases at V and 2 bases at J, with 17 bases between. The CDR3 DNA reads as TGTGCCAGCAGCACTTTTGGGATCCCAGCCACAGATACGCAGTATTTT. Protein product: CASSTFGIPATDTQYF.

This clonotype was detected a few times. The chain combines TRBV27 with TRBJ1-2, with TRBD1 matching over 10 bases. The CDR3 is 13 amino acids. Germline V gene lookup returns CDR1 MNHEY and CDR2 SMNVEV (reference sequence). The ends lost 7 bases at V and 5 bases at J; junction bases unmatched: 4. The CDR3 loop is CASTSDRGYGYTF. The CDR3 nucleotides read TGTGCCAGCACCTCGGACAGGGGGTATGGCTACACCTTC.

The J gene is TRBJ2-7, the V gene TRBV7-9, with TRBD2 matching over 14 bases. J lost 3 bases, V lost 5 bases, and 27 bases had no gene match. This CDR3 has 23 residues. Germline assignment: CDR1 SEHNR and CDR2 FQNEAQ (reference sequence). The CDR3 nucleotides are TGTGCCAGCAGCCCCCTCCCAGGCCAACTAGGGACTAGCGGGAGAGTAAGTGACTACGAGCAGTACTTC. The encoded protein is CASSPLPGQLGTSGRVSDYEQYF.

The sample holds many counts of this clonotype. This sequence joins TRBV20-1 and TRBJ2-1; TRBD2 is a possible D gene (6 bases). The V end lost 2 bases, the J end lost 2 bases, and 10 bases lay between the germline ends. Germline values: CDR1 DFQATT, CDR2 SNEGSKA (reference sequence). CDR3 size: 14 residues. The CDR3 nucleotides read TGCAGTGCTAGACTTAGCGGACCCTACAATGAGCAGTTCTTC. This translates into CSARLSGPYNEQFF.

At least ten counts were recorded for this clonotype. The rearrangement links TRBV12-3 or TRBV12-4 to TRBJ1-1; D call uncertain. CDR3 length: 14 residues. V lost 2 bases and J 7 bases, leaving 14 bases between the germline ends. CDR3 nucleotides: TGTGCCAGCAGTTTATTTAGGAGGAGAGGTGAAGCTTTCTTT. Translated: CASSLFRRRGEAFF.

This sequence joins TRBV5-1 and TRBJ2-1; D is undetermined. Germline CDR1 is SGHRS and CDR2 is YFSETQ. The CDR3 extends over 14 amino acids. The V and J ends lost 0 bases and 2 bases respectively, with 6 bases between them. CDR3: CASSLATAYNEQFF. The DNA for the CDR3 is TGCGCCAGCAGCTTGGCGACCGCCTACAATGAGCAGTTCTTC.

This clonotype was seen at least ten times. The V gene is TRBV28, the J gene TRBJ2-5; D is possibly TRBD1 (6 bases). The length of the CDR3 is 12 residues. The V gene lost 6 bases and the J gene lost 6 bases, with 11 bases spanning the gap. CDR1 and CDR2 from the germline V gene are MDHEN and SYDVKM. The CDR3 DNA reads TGTGCCAGCAGACAGGGACGGAAGACCCAGTACTTC. Protein sequence: CASRQGRKTQYF. Combining the CDR3 with reference TRBV28 and TRBJ2-5 gives the whole variable domain DVKVTQSSRYLVKRTGEKVFLECVQDMDHENMFWYRQDPGLGLRLIYFSYDVKMKEKGDIPEGYSVSREKKERFSLILESASTNQTSMYLCASRQGRKTQYFGPGTRLLVL.

This clonotype was counted ten times or more. In DNA, the CDR3 is TGTGCCAGCTCACCAGGGGGGTTTGTATCGCCCCAGCATTTT. This codes for CASSPGGFVSPQHF. The genes are TRBV18 and TRBJ1-5, with D possibly matching TRBD1 (5 bases). The CDR3 covers 14 residues. The V gene lost 2 bases and the J gene lost 9 bases, with 14 bases spanning the gap. CDR1 is KGHSH, CDR2 LQKENI, per germline.